This TCR beta chain was recorded in a study of blood T cell repertoires in COVID-19. Looking at the study overall: Acute and convalescent COVID-19 samples came from the United States, Italy and Spain. The analysed material was cDNA or gDNA that came from T cells, B-cell-depleted T cells, or PBMCs.

Germline V CDR1 and CDR2: SGHRS, YFSETQ. The CDR3 is made up of 14 amino acids. V was clipped by 0 bases and J by 4 bases, with 7 bases between them. In the source study's methods: Amplification of reference gene primers was used by the study to estimate nucleated cell counts. The table came from immunoSEQ multiplex PCR; TCRdb's copy has only in-frame clones and leaves some out. The D gene and trimming were derived from the DNA, and the V and J assignments and clone size from that table. This table holds about 210,000 clones, 89% found once. This rearrangement joins TRBV5-1 to TRBJ2-2; maybe TRBD2 (5 bases). The TCR was taken from a woman aged 40 to 55 with acute or convalescent COVID-19. Sequencing used peripheral blood. The CDR3 DNA sequence: TGCGCCAGCAGCTTGGGGACTCCCACCGGGGAGCTGTTTTTT. Protein: CASSLGTPTGELFF.